The present entry profiles one T cell receptor beta chain with its context. Its recognized antigen is unknown. No qualities accompany the bases; no much larger clone lies one base away. The sample comes from a study of cytomegalovirus exposure and HLA in healthy donors (dated 2017 in TCRdb). Study-wide context: An earlier analysis of roughly 630 of the donors reported approximately 270 Gb of sequence data and roughly 100 million unique TCR beta sequences from some 180 million T cells. HLA typing covered class I and class II loci at four-digit resolution. The study combined high-throughput TCR immunosequencing, statistical association of individual TCRs with disease status, and machine learning to predict cytomegalovirus infection status. Donor age, sex, ethnicity and CMV serostatus were compiled alongside the repertoire data. Approximately 330 gigabases of sequencing data and around 88 million unique TCR sequences made up an early release that covered over 550 HLA-typed donors. An earlier analysis of 587 of the donors applied high-throughput TCR beta sequencing to assess whether each TCR beta V gene segment acted as functional or pseudogenic. Of the roughly 400 genotyped donors, approximately 82% fell in the genetic ancestry cluster associated with self-reported Caucasian donors. A later analysis re-analyzed previously published TCR beta repertoires from 666 donors and added high-resolution HLA genotyping to study TCR occurrence patterns. In addition to the first cohort of 650 to 800 subjects, a separate validation cohort of 120 different subjects was used. Across some 400 genotyped donors of the cohort, an average of approximately 240,000 unique TCR beta nucleotide sequences per donor were sequenced, and 15% to 20% of those sequences were non-productive. The study used immunosequencing to profile the T cell repertoires of approximately 630 subjects and linked those repertoires to cytomegalovirus serostatus. The aim of the study was to test whether cataloging public T cell receptors could identify signatures of past pathogen exposure. The number of donors typed differed by locus, with about 629-640 for A, B, C, DRB1 and DQB1, around 560 for DQA1, approximately 580 for DPA1, and some 450 for DPB1. Because of strong linkage in the cohort, five DR-DQ haplotypes were treated as single units for association and clustering. All discovery cohort repertoires had been generated on a single sequencing platform. The later analysis used no new phenotypic data to find candidate immune exposures, relying instead on TCR beta sequences and their occurrence across donors. A later genetic analysis took genome-wide SNP genotypes for about 55% of the 666 donors and used that subset as a discovery cohort. Paper-wide results and their limitations: Assigning TCR associations to individual alleles was difficult when HLA alleles, especially DR and DQ, strongly co-occurred. Linkage disequilibrium might explain the correlated functional status among segregating V segments, but an unknown experimental factor could not be excluded. V-gene and J-gene trimming of TCR beta chains was associated with a missense DCLRE1C variant in a later genetic analysis, and the association was replicated in an independent cohort. Only TCR beta chains were sequenced in this cohort, and the absence of alpha or paired-chain data limited detectable features. A later genetic analysis reported fewer N-insertions in productive TCRs among donors in an Asian-associated ancestry cluster than the roughly 700-donor mean. According to a later analysis, parvovirus B19, influenza, CMV and Epstein-Barr virus appeared linked to several top co-occurrence clusters. The 87-base-pair reads could not distinguish some IMGT-functional V segments, including TRBV6-2 and TRBV6-3, so those segments were excluded. A total of 150 to 200 TCR beta chains were listed by the study as associated with cytomegalovirus. Because counts were too low, 15 to 20 rarely observed V segments, including chromosome 9 orphons, were excluded from the earlier analysis of several hundred of the donors. A later analysis found that TCR association rates varied across HLA loci, with DRB1 alleles showing the most associated TCRs and HLA-C alleles the fewest. A later analysis associated 15,000 to 20,000 TCR beta sequences with specific HLA alleles at a false discovery rate of 0.05. Sequencing depth was assumed to be roughly uniform across donors in the presence/absence analyses, though that assumption may not hold. A group of highly shared sequence variants was considered likely to be a technical artifact of the sequencing pipeline. A few of the identified cytomegalovirus-associated TCR beta chains were confirmed in vitro to be specific for cytomegalovirus antigens. In a later analysis, HLA-associated TCR beta chains showed more clonal expansion and lower generation probabilities than non-associated chains that were equally common. The authors suggested that the approach could potentially be generalized to other disease states and immunological phenotypes. The classifier was reported to diagnose cytomegalovirus status with high specificity and sensitivity in both the original cohort and the validation cohort. In a later analysis, most CMV-associated TCR beta chains were found to appear HLA-restricted, with HLA associations seemingly driven largely by CMV exposure. While some public TCRs were present in many individuals, most TCR sequences turned up only very rarely across donors. In an earlier analysis of some 500 of the donors, most TCR beta V segments were observed in productive rearrangements about 87% or about 30% of the time, broadly matching IMGT annotations. The only immune exposure information available for the cohort was CMV serostatus. A further reported finding was that TCR beta sequences accurately predicted the HLA-A and HLA-B alleles for most subjects in the first cohort. Because some donors lacked HLA typing at each locus, the association tests relied only on the typed subset.

Reading from cysteine to phenylalanine, the CDR3 counts 17 amino acids. Only the CDR3 DNA stays, 51 bases, in frame from base 1. CDR1 is given as MGHRA and CDR2 as YSYEKL, both from the germline V gene. The junction shows trimming of 0 bases on V and 2 bases on J, and the gene matches do not reach 6 bases of it. In total, around 600 healthy bone marrow donors made up the cohort. At the time of sampling, every cohort member was nominally healthy, though immune exposures that went unrecorded were likely present. The donor was CMV seronegative and belonged to the group of under 400 seronegative cohort members. Every donor gave a peripheral blood sample, and the peripheral blood mononuclear cells from that sample were used for TCR beta sequencing. The Qiagen DNeasy Blood Extraction Kit was used to extract genomic DNA from the blood cell samples. Library preparation used the immunoSEQ multiplex PCR assay. For the multiplex PCR, a mixture combining 60 forward primers for TCR Vbeta segments and 13 reverse primers for TCR Jbeta segments was used. A multiplex PCR assay on genomic DNA amplified the CDR3 region of rearranged TCR beta genes. Amplified TCR beta libraries were sequenced as 87-base-pair reads on the Illumina HiSeq System. In the authors' own workflow: A later analysis counted 75 million to 100 million unique TCR beta chains across the 500 to 850 repertoires, and 10 million to 12 million of these chains were shared by at least two donors. To remove PCR and sequencing errors, raw reads were error-corrected and collapsed into unique sequences using a nearest-neighbor algorithm that merged closely related sequences. Alignment of CDR3 sequences to IMGT reference sequences was used to assign V, D and J gene segments. Each retained sequence needed at least a six-nucleotide match to both a V gene segment and a J gene segment. Rearrangements were classified as productive when the CDR3 lacked stop codons and remained in frame with V and J, and all other rearrangements were classified as non-productive. Following IMGT convention, CDR3 was defined as the stretch from the second conserved V-encoded cysteine up to the conserved J-encoded phenylalanine. The earlier analysis of about 620 of the donors excluded sequences that lacked an unambiguous match to a single V gene segment. An earlier analysis of 500 to 600 of the donors classified V segments as functional when productive rearrangements were above 56.7% and as segregating when the standard deviation between donors was above 5%. A statistical classification framework was built for diagnosing cytomegalovirus status from the catalog of TCR beta chain sequences. V and J gene assignment, in a later analysis, came from comparing TCR nucleotide sequences with IMGT/GENE-DB human TR gene sequences. In a later analysis, CDR3 sequences and most-parsimonious VDJ recombination scenarios were assigned using the TCRdist pipeline. In a later analysis, each TCR beta chain was defined by its CDR3 amino acid sequence together with its V-gene family, and reads lacking a unique V-gene family were excluded. To address suspected cross-contamination and a sequencing artifact, a later analysis removed several hundred highly shared, low-generation-probability nucleotide sequences. In a later analysis, a clonal expansion index was calculated for each public chain from normalized within-repertoire ranks of inferred template counts. In a later analysis, generation probabilities were computed with a VDJ recombination model fitted to out-of-frame rearrangements, and the resulting probabilities were checked against IGoR. In a later analysis, TCR-TCR, TCR-HLA and TCR-CMV co-occurrence was scored with hypergeometric tests, and a repertoire-size bias correction was applied to TCR pairs. In a later analysis, false discovery rates were estimated by permuting HLA or CMV assignments 20 times. In a later analysis, co-occurring TCRs were grouped with DBSCAN, and TCRdist sequence similarity was added when clustering was performed within HLA-allele-positive subsets. Repertoires with fewer than 30,000 or more than 120,000 public chains were left out of co-occurrence clustering, as were five repertoires with anomalous nucleotide sharing. TCRdb retrieved this table from immuneACCESS and kept in-frame rearrangements only. Not all clones are present; in checked studies, unresolved V genes account for under half, and no reason is known for the remainder. From that table come the V and J calls and clone size; the DNA was used to work out D and trimming. The sample profile shows approximately 150,000 clones; roughly 80% of them were found once. The ten largest clones capture more than 3% of the sample.

Sequenced material: PBMCs. Here the chain combines TRBV4-1 and TRBJ1-5; 8 central bases correspond to TRBD1. This TCR was recovered from a male donor in good health and CMV-seronegative. CDR3 protein: CASSQDPAGGGNQPQHF. The nucleotide sequence is TGCGCCAGCAGCCAAGACCCGGCAGGGGGCGGCAATCAGCCCCAGCATTTT.